The entry that follows covers one T cell receptor beta chain sequence. Its target is not known. CDR3 length: 12 amino acids. Trimming removed 5 bases at V and 11 bases at J, with 18 bases between. Germline-derived CDR1 and CDR2 are SQVTM and ANQGSEA. These data originate in a study of T cells in Graves' hyperthyroidism and ophthalmopathy. General observations from the study: A model built on 13 V-J features separated ophthalmopathy from stable hyperthyroidism.

Newly diagnosed hyperthyroidism patients aged 18 to 65 years had disease lasting under 2 months. The blood sample was taken at first hyperthyroidism diagnosis, before any ophthalmopathy symptoms. PBMCs stemmed from around 9.3 ml fresh peripheral blood. TCR beta CDR3 regions were amplified from RNA. RT-PCR in the first round (using the HTBI primer set) targeted the TCR CDR3. TCRdb re-derived calls from the multiplex PCR reads in MiXCR, one entry per CDR3 protein. The data hold about 35,000 distinct CDR3 sequences, with roughly 50% observed a single time. Sequencing input: blood. The source is a woman aged 45-59 years with Graves' hyperthyroidism that later progressed to Graves' ophthalmopathy. The chain is built from TRBV29-1 and TRBJ1-1; D may be TRBD1 (6 bases). As DNA, the CDR3 is TGCAGCGTTTCCCGCCAGGGTCAGGGGGCTTTCTTT. Encoded protein: CSVSRQGQGAFF. The full variable domain, its missing parts supplied by reference TRBV29-1 and TRBJ1-1, is SAVISQKPSRDICQRGTSLTIQCQVDSQVTMMFWYRQQPGQSLTLIATANQGSEATYESGFVIDKFPISRPNLTFSTLTVSNMSPEDSSIYLCSVSRQGQGAFFGQGTRLTVV.